These 27 T cell receptor beta chains originate from one sample sequenced in a study of cytomegalovirus exposure and HLA in healthy donors. The PCR used 60 Vbeta and 13 Jbeta primers. TCRdb keeps only in-frame clones here, not all; method: immunoSEQ multiplex PCR. Of approximately 200,000 clones listed, just under 75% were seen once; the top ten hold about 3%. The sequenced sample was PBMCs. Receptor source: a woman aged 25 to 39 in good health and CMV-seropositive.

The chain's CDR3 is CASSLVSYNEQFF. The CDR3 DNA reads TGTGCCAGCAGCTTAGTTTCTTACAATGAGCAGTTCTTC. The rearrangement uses TRBV7-2 and TRBJ2-1; D not certain. The V gene lost 1 base and the J gene lost 4 bases, with 5 bases spanning the gap. CDR1 is SGHTA and CDR2 is FQGNSA in the germline V gene. This CDR3 has 13 amino acids.

The genes are TRBV5-1 and TRBJ1-2, with 8 positions matching TRBD1. In germline, CDR1 is SGHRS, CDR2 YFSETQ. J gave up 7 bases and V 4 bases, and 6 bases lay outside the gene matches. CDR3 length: 13 residues. The CDR3 nucleotides read TGCGCCAGCAGCCTGGACAGGGAAAGTGGCTACACCTTC. Its translation: CASSLDRESGYTF.

CDR3 amino acids: CASSSGWGDTIYF. The CDR3 nucleotides are TGCGCCAGCAGTTCTGGTTGGGGAGACACCATATATTTT. The V and J genes are TRBV23-1 and TRBJ1-3; D unclear. TRBV23-1 is reported as an ORF; its role is uncertain. CDR3 length equals 13 residues. Between the trimmed V and J ends, which lost 5 bases and 8 bases, there was a span of 13 bases.

This chain links TRBV6-5 with TRBJ2-7; no clear D gene. With 4 bases removed from V and 4 bases from J, the gap between germline ends came to 20 bases. The CDR3 consists of 16 residues. Germline V gene sequence: CDR1 MNHEY, CDR2 SVGAGI. CDR3 region: CASSSPRVPEMYEQYF. Written as DNA, the CDR3 is TGTGCCAGCAGTTCCCCCCGGGTCCCAGAAATGTACGAGCAGTACTTC.

The chain joins TRBV29-1 to TRBJ2-1; 14 positions match TRBD2. CDR1 is SQVTM and CDR2 is ANQGSEA in the germline V gene. The length of the CDR3 is 15 residues. Germline trimming cut 6 bases from V and 9 bases from J; bases unmatched to any gene: 10. The CDR3 bases are TGCAGCGTCTACACGTTCGGACTAGCGGGAGGTGAGCAGTTCTTC. Its protein product is CSVYTFGLAGGEQFF.

V is TRBV5-4 and J is TRBJ2-7; D is possibly TRBD1 (6 bases). V was clipped by 5 bases and J by 0 bases, with 12 bases between them. Germline V gene sequence: CDR1 SGHNT, CDR2 YYREEE (reference sequence). This CDR3 has 14 amino acids. The CDR3 DNA follows: TGTGCCAGCAGGGACAGCTGGGGCTCCTACGAGCAGTACTTC. Translation: CASRDSWGSYEQYF.

The rearrangement links TRBV27 to TRBJ2-7; maybe TRBD2 (6 bases). Trimming shortened V by 3 bases and J by 5 bases, and 14 bases separated the two germline ends. Germline CDR1 is MNHEY and CDR2 is SMNVEV (reference sequence). The CDR3 covers 14 residues. The CDR3 nucleotides are TGTGCCAGCAGTTTTGCCGGGAGTATACACGAGCAGTACTTC. It translates to CASSFAGSIHEQYF.

This chain uses TRBV5-1 with TRBJ2-1; 9 bases are a match to TRBD1. CDR3 length equals 16 residues. The germline V gene has CDR1 SGHRS and CDR2 YFSETQ. V was pared by 4 bases and J by 4 bases, with 9 bases of the junction left unmatched. CDR3 DNA: TGCGCCAGCAGCCTCGCAGACAGGGGGGTTTACAATGAGCAGTTCTTC. It codes for CASSLADRGVYNEQFF. Looking up the rest from reference TRBV5-1 and TRBJ2-1 gives the full variable domain: KAGVTQTPRYLIKTRGQQVTLSCSPISGHRSVSWYQQTPGQGLQFLFEYFSETQRNKGNFPGRFSGRQFSNSRSEMNVSTLELGDSALYLCASSLADRGVYNEQFFGPGTRLTVL.

The chain couples TRBV5-1 to TRBJ2-3; 11 nucleotides align to TRBD2. The germline gives CDR1 SGHRS, CDR2 YFSETQ. The CDR3 contains 16 residues. V lost 1 base and J lost 6; bases outside the gene matches: 7. The CDR3 protein is CASSLMVAGGLDTQYF. The CDR3 coding sequence is TGCGCCAGCAGCTTGATGGTAGCGGGAGGGTTGGATACGCAGTATTTT.

The chain couples TRBV6-5 to TRBJ2-5; TRBD1 matches at 7 bases. The germline V gene encodes CDR1 MNHEY and CDR2 SVGAGI. Germline trimming cut 0 bases from V and 3 bases from J; bases unmatched to any gene: 4. This CDR3 is 15 amino acids long. This CDR3 is CASSYSMGTEETQYF. Here the CDR3 DNA reads TGTGCCAGCAGTTACTCGATGGGGACAGAAGAGACCCAGTACTTC.

The rearrangement joins TRBV28 to TRBJ1-5; 8 nucleotides agree with TRBD1. Germline V gene lookup returns CDR1 MDHEN and CDR2 SYDVKM. The junction had 4 bases not matched to a gene; V was cut back by 5 bases and J by 4 bases. CDR3 size: 14 residues. For the CDR3, the DNA is TGTGCCAGCAGTCTAGACAGGGGTAATCAGCCCCAGCATTTT. It is translated as CASSLDRGNQPQHF.

This clone appeared a few times. The V call is TRBV18, the J call TRBJ1-4; TRBD1 aligns across 9 bases. CDR3 length: 15 residues. The germline gives CDR1 KGHSH, CDR2 LQKENI. The ends lost 3 bases at V and 4 bases at J; junction bases unmatched: 3. CDR3 sequence reads: CASSPRDRVNEKLFF. As DNA, the CDR3 is TGTGCCAGCTCACCCCGGGACAGGGTTAATGAAAAACTGTTTTTT.

This clone was recorded once. V is TRBV7-6 and J is TRBJ2-3, with TRBD2 matching 11 bases. The V segment lost 4 bases and the J segment 1 base; nucleotides outside the gene matches: 4. Germline CDR1 SGHVS, CDR2 FNYEAQ. CDR3 length: 16 amino acids. This CDR3 is CASSSQLAGGTDTQYF. The CDR3 nucleotides are TGTGCCAGCAGCTCCCAACTAGCGGGAGGCACAGATACGCAGTATTTT. The variable domain in full, with the rest retrieved from reference TRBV7-6 and TRBJ2-3, is GAGVSQSPRYKVTKRGQDVALRCDPISGHVSLYWYRQALGQGPEFLTYFNYEAQQDKSGLPNDRFSAERPEGSISTLTIQRTEQRDSAMYRCASSSQLAGGTDTQYFGPGTRLTVL.

The chain links TRBV5-1 to TRBJ2-7; 7 bases fit TRBD1. With V trimmed by 4 bases and J by 4 bases, 11 bases remained unmatched. This CDR3 is 15 amino acids long. CDR1 SGHRS and CDR2 YFSETQ come from the germline V gene. CDR3 sequence (DNA): TGCGCCAGCAGCCAGCCAGGGGGAAGTGGGTACGAGCAGTACTTC. It encodes CASSQPGGSGYEQYF.

The V call is TRBV7-6, the J call TRBJ1-1; D gene uncertain. Germline V lookup: CDR1 SGHVS, CDR2 FNYEAQ. This CDR3 contains 14 residues. Trimming cost V 3 bases and J 6 bases, with 14 bases left between them. CDR3 sequence reads: CASSLITETPEAFF. DNA of the CDR3: TGTGCCAGCAGCTTGATAACAGAGACCCCTGAAGCTTTCTTT.

The rearrangement uses TRBV5-4 and TRBJ1-4, with unresolved D. The CDR3 totals 13 residues. Germline CDR1 is SGHNT and CDR2 is YYREEE (reference sequence). V was trimmed by 5 bases and J by 6 bases, leaving 11 bases between them. The CDR3 nucleotides read TGTGCCAGCAGTCGTCCTCCTGATGAAAAACTGTTTTTT. It codes for CASSRPPDEKLFF.

This clone was detected a few times. J is TRBJ2-5 and V is TRBV23-1; the match to TRBD2 covers 7 bases. TRBV23-1 is reported as an ORF; its role is uncertain. Trimming at V came to 4 bases and at J to 5 bases, leaving 19 bases not matched to a gene. The CDR3 sequence is 18 residues long. DNA of the CDR3: TGCGCCAGCAGTCCAATCGTCAAGGGTCTAGCGGTCACTGAGACCCAGTACTTC. This codes for CASSPIVKGLAVTETQYF.

The chain recombines TRBV6-5 with TRBJ1-1, with D perhaps matching TRBD1 (5 bases). Germline V gene data show CDR1 as MNHEY and CDR2 as SVGAGI. Trimming shortened V by 2 bases and J by 5 bases, and 15 bases separated the two germline ends. CDR3 length: 15 amino acids. As DNA, the CDR3 is TGTGCCAGCAGTTACAGTGGGGACGGGGGGACTGAAGCTTTCTTT. This sequence encodes CASSYSGDGGTEAFF.

This clone was seen only a few times. CDR3 coding DNA: TGTGCCAGCTCACCACTACAGTCCTTAGAGCAGTACTTC. Protein product: CASSPLQSLEQYF. This chain joins TRBV18 and TRBJ2-7; D is unclear. Germline V gene data show CDR1 as KGHSH and CDR2 as LQKENI. This CDR3 comprises 13 residues. The V gene lost 1 base and the J gene lost 7 bases, with 11 bases spanning the gap.

The rearrangement joins TRBV6-1 to TRBJ2-3, with 11 nucleotides matching TRBD2. The CDR3 runs to 16 residues. CDR1 is MNHNS, CDR2 SASEGT, per germline. V lost 4 bases to trimming and J lost 4 bases; unmatched junction nucleotides: 7. CDR3 nucleotides: TGTGCCAGCAGTGCCCTTAGCGGGAGGGGGGCAGATACGCAGTATTTT. Protein sequence: CASSALSGRGADTQYF.

The chain joins TRBV6-6 to TRBJ2-7; 9 bases line up with TRBD2. Germline CDR1 and CDR2: MNHNY and SVGAGI (reference sequence). With 8 bases clipped from V and 3 bases from J, the junction kept 2 bases outside the gene matches. The CDR3 has 12 residues. CDR3 sequence: CASFSGSYEQYF. As DNA, the CDR3 is TGTGCCAGCTTTAGCGGGAGCTACGAGCAGTACTTC.

This clone turned up a few times. The rearrangement joins TRBV14 to TRBJ2-7; D is possibly TRBD2 (5 bases). The CDR3 loop spans 14 amino acids. The V end lost 1 base, the J end lost 4 bases, and 11 bases lay between the germline ends. Germline V lookup: CDR1 SGHDN, CDR2 FVKESK. The CDR3 loop is CASSQAGSRYEQYF. CDR3 in DNA: TGTGCCAGCAGCCAAGCGGGGTCGAGATACGAGCAGTACTTC.

The CDR3 spells CASSPSGNYNEQFF. The CDR3, as DNA: TGTGCCAGCAGCCCTAGCGGCAATTACAATGAGCAGTTCTTC. The chain combines TRBV11-3 with TRBJ2-1, with 7 positions matching TRBD2. The CDR3 covers 14 residues. V lost 5 bases to trimming and J lost 4 bases; unmatched junction nucleotides: 5. Germline V gene lookup returns CDR1 SGHNT and CDR2 YENEEA.

The chain links TRBV28 to TRBJ1-3; maybe TRBD1 (5 bases). V dropped 3 bases and J dropped 2 bases, with 5 bases sitting between them. This CDR3 comprises 13 residues. Germline lookup yields CDR1 MDHEN and CDR2 SYDVKM. The CDR3 region is CASSLTAGNTIYF. The CDR3 coding sequence is TGTGCCAGCAGTTTGACAGCTGGAAACACCATATATTTT.

The rearrangement links TRBV5-1 to TRBJ2-1; TRBD2 matches at 10 bases. Germline V gene sequence: CDR1 SGHRS, CDR2 YFSETQ. V lost 4 bases to trimming and J lost 7 bases; unmatched junction nucleotides: 5. CDR3 length: 14 amino acids. The CDR3 is CASSQPSGGNEQFF. Written as DNA, the CDR3 is TGCGCCAGCAGCCAACCTAGCGGGGGAAATGAGCAGTTCTTC.

The CDR3 reads CASGLSFSDTQYF. For the CDR3, the DNA is TGTGCTAGTGGTTTGTCCTTTTCGGATACGCAGTATTTT. The gene calls are TRBV12-5 and TRBJ2-3, with no clear D. Germline V gene lookup returns CDR1 LGHNT and CDR2 FRNRAP. V lost 2 bases, J lost 6 bases, and 9 bases lay in between. This CDR3 comprises 13 residues.

The genes are TRBV5-4 and TRBJ2-5; 8 bases line up with TRBD1. Judging by the DNA end, TRBJ2-7 fits better; the J call may be wrong. The CDR3 extends over 12 amino acids. Germline V lookup: CDR1 SGHNT, CDR2 YYREEE (reference sequence). The CDR3 nucleotides read TGTGCCAGCAGCGCAACAGGGGGCGAGCAGTACTTC. Translating gives CASSATGGEQYF.